This T cell receptor beta chain appears in the sequencing data of a study of T cells after yellow fever vaccination. Points from the study as a whole: Reappearance after the booster was observed for most primary-vaccination clones (about 96% CD4, roughly 90% CD8). Only a small proportion of the clonotypes turned up in both the CD4 and the CD8 compartments, likely arising from convergent recombination. A weaker secondary response peaked on day 5, the primary on day 15.

UMIs and a universal primer site were added when TCR cDNA was made by 5'RACE template switching. TCRdb processed the 5' RACE reads anew with MiXCR; each CDR3 protein has one entry. The sample includes roughly 350,000 distinct CDR3 sequences, about 4% of them seen just once. This clonotype appeared a few times. Its antigen remains unknown. J was trimmed by 7 bases and V by 5 bases; bases with no gene match: 7. CDR1 and CDR2 from the germline V gene are LGHDT and YNNKEL (reference sequence). CDR3 length equals 14 residues. The TCR was taken from a man in his late teens or twenties who received the YFV17D yellow fever vaccine. The input for sequencing was PBMCs, taken 5 days after the yellow fever booster vaccination. The J gene is TRBJ1-2, the V gene TRBV3-1, with TRBD1 matching over 10 bases. CDR3 sequence reads: CASSTTTGGTGYTF. The CDR3 DNA sequence: TGTGCCAGCAGCACGACGACAGGGGGCACTGGCTACACCTTC.